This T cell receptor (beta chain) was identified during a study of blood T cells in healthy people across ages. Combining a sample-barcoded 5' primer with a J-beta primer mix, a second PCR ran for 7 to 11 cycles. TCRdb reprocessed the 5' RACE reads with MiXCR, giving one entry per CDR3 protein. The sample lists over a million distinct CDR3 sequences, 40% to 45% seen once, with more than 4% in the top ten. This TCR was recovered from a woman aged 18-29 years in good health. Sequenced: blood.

CDR3 loop: CASSQVGGRGAFF. In DNA, the CDR3 is TGTGCCAGCAGCCAAGTCGGAGGGAGGGGAGCTTTCTTT. The chain joins TRBV14 to TRBJ1-1; TRBD1 might be the D (5 bases). The germline V gene has CDR1 SGHDN and CDR2 FVKESK. The CDR3 consists of 13 residues. Trimming left V 1 base short and J 10 bases short, with 13 bases between.